This T cell receptor (beta chain) derives from a study of blood T cells in healthy people across ages. This clonotype appeared a few times. Its antigen is still unknown. Study results and limitations: Reliance upon unsorted PBMCs precluded definitive naive versus antigen-experienced comparison.

With a J-beta primer mix and a sample-barcoded 5' primer, a second PCR ran about 7 to 12 cycles. TCRdb ran MiXCR on the 5' RACE reads and lists one entry per CDR3 protein. The sample has approximately 290,000 distinct CDR3 sequences, roughly 26% seen once; the top ten hold 29%. Germline CDR1 is SGHRS and CDR2 is YFSETQ. V dropped 0 bases and J dropped 11 bases, with 12 bases sitting between them. This CDR3 has 14 amino acids. Individuals who donated were healthy Caucasians from Russia aged roughly 6 to 95. This TCR derives from a woman in her sixties or seventies in good health. Sequenced: blood. J is TRBJ1-6 and V is TRBV5-1; D gene ambiguous. This CDR3 reads CASSLGGSKPPLHF. The CDR3, as DNA: TGCGCCAGCAGCTTGGGAGGGTCCAAGCCACCCCTCCACTTT.